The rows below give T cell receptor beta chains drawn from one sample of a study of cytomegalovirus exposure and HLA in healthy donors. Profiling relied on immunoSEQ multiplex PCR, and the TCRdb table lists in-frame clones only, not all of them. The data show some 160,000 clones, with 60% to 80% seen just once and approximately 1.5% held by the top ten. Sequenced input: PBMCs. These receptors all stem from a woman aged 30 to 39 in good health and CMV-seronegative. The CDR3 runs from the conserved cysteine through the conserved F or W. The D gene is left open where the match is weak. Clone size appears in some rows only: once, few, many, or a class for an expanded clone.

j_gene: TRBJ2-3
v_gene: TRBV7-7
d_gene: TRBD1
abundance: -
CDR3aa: CASSPGQGVVTDTQYF
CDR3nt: TGTGCTAGCAGTCCTGGACAGGGAGTTGTCACAGATACGCAGTATTTT

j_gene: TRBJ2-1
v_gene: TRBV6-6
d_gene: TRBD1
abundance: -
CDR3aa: CASSYGGGQGHEQFF
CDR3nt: TGTGCCAGCAGTTACGGGGGGGGACAGGGCCATGAGCAGTTCTTC

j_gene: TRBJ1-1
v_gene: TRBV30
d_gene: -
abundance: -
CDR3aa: CAWSGSDSYTEAFF
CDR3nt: TGTGCCTGGAGTGGGTCCGACAGCTACACTGAAGCTTTCTTT

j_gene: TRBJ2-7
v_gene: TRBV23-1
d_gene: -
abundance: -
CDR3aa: CASILRKGVEQYF
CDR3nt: TGCGCCAGCATCCTACGGAAGGGGGTCGAGCAGTACTTC

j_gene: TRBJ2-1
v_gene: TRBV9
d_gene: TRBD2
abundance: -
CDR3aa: CASSAPGTSLYNEQFF
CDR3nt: TGTGCCAGCAGCGCCCCCGGGACTAGCCTATACAATGAGCAGTTCTTC

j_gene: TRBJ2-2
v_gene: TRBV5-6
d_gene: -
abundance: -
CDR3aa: CASSRGADTGELFF
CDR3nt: TGTGCCAGCAGCCGGGGGGCCGACACCGGGGAGCTGTTTTTT

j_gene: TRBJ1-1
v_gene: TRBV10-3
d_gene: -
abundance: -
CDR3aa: CAIGGGLDTEAFF
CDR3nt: TGTGCCATCGGGGGCGGTCTTGACACTGAAGCTTTCTTT

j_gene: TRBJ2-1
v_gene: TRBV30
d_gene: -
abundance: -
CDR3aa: CAWTGGGANEQFF
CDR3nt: TGTGCCTGGACCGGAGGGGGGGCAAATGAGCAGTTCTTC

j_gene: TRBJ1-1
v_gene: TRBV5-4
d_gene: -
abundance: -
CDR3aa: CASSHYPGAGDYEAFF
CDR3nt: TGCGCCAGCAGCCACTACCCAGGGGCAGGGGACTATGAAGCTTTCTTT

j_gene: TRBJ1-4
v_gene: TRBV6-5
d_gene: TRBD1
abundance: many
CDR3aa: CASRPTGGDEKLFF
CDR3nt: TGTGCCAGCAGACCTACAGGGGGCGATGAAAAACTGTTTTTT

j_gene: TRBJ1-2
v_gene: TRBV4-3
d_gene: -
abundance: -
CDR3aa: CASSQEPGTEGYTF
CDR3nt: TGCGCCAGCAGCCAAGAACCGGGTACGGAAGGCTACACCTTC

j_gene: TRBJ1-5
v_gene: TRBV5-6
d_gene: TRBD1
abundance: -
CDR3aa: CASSGQGNQPQHF
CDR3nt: TGTGCCAGCAGTGGACAGGGTAATCAGCCCCAGCATTTT

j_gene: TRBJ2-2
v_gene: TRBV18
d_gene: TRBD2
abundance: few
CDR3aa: CASYRGLAGGANTGELFF
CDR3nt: TGTGCCAGCTACCGTGGACTAGCGGGGGGCGCGAACACCGGGGAGCTGTTTTTT

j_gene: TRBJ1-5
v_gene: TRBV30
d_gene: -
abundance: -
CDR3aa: CAWSIAGGLQPQHF
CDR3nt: TGTGCCTGGAGTATAGCGGGGGGCCTCCAGCCCCAGCATTTT

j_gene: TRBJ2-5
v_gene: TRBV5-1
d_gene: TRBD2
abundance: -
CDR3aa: CASSIGLAGRGETQYF
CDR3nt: TGCGCCAGCAGTATCGGACTAGCGGGTAGGGGTGAGACCCAGTACTTC

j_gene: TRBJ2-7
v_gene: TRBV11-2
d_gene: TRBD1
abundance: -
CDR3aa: CASGTRDRKNYEQYF
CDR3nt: TGTGCCAGCGGGACCCGGGACAGGAAAAACTACGAGCAGTACTTC

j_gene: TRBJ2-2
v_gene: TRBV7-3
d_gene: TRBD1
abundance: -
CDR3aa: CASSLFGQGRNTGELFF
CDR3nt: TGTGCCAGCAGCTTATTCGGACAGGGGAGAAACACCGGGGAGCTGTTTTTT

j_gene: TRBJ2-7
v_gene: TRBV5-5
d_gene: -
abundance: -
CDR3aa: CASSLETEDYEQYF
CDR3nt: TGTGCCAGCAGCTTAGAGACAGAGGACTACGAGCAGTACTTC

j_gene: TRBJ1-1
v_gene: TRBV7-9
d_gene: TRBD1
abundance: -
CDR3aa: CASRPDRDTEAFF
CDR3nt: TGTGCCAGCAGACCCGACAGGGACACTGAAGCTTTCTTT

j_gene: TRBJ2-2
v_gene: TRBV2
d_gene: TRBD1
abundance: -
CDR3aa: CASSDNGQGDTGELFF
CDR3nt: TGTGCCAGCAGTGATAACGGACAGGGAGACACCGGGGAGCTGTTTTTT

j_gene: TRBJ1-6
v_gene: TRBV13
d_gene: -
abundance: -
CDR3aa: CASSYQGGGNSPLHF
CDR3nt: TGTGCCAGCAGCTACCAAGGGGGTGGAAATTCACCCCTCCACTTT

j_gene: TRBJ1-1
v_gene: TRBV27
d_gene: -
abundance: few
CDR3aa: CASRAGGGTEAFF
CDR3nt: TGTGCCAGCAGGGCCGGGGGTGGAACTGAAGCTTTCTTT

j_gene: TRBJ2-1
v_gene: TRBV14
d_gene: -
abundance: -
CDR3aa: CASSQEGLPGNEQFF
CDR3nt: TGTGCCAGCAGCCAAGAAGGCCTCCCGGGGAATGAGCAGTTCTTC

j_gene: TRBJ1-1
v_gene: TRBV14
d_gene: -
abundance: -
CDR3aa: CASSQDVGSSTEAFF
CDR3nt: TGTGCCAGCAGCCAAGATGTAGGGAGTAGCACTGAAGCTTTCTTT

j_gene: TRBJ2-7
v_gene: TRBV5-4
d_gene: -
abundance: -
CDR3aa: CASSSSGFAYEQYF
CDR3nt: TGTGCCAGCAGCTCCTCAGGGTTCGCCTACGAGCAGTACTTC

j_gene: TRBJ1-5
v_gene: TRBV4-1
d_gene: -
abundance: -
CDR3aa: CASSQDSGGGNQPQHF
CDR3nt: TGCGCCAGCAGCCAAGATTCCGGAGGGGGCAATCAGCCCCAGCATTTT

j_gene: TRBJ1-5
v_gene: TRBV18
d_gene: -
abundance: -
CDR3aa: CASSPLGGSNQPQHF
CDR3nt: TGTGCCAGCTCACCCCTTGGGGGGTCGAATCAGCCCCAGCATTTT

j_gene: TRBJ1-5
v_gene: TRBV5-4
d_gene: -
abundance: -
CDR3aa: CASSPGPGNQPQHF
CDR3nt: TGTGCCAGCAGTCCTGGGCCCGGCAATCAGCCCCAGCATTTT

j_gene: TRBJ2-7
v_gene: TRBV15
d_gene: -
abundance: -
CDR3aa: CATSRPGQSSYEQYF
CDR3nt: TGTGCCACCAGCAGACCCGGACAAAGCTCCTACGAGCAGTACTTC

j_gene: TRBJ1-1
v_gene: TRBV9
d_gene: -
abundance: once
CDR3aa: CASSVGQGPEAFF
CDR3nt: TGTGCCAGCAGCGTAGGGCAGGGGCCAGAAGCTTTCTTT

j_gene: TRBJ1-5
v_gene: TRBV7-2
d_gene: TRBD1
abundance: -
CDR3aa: CASSLHRQGSNQPQHF
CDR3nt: TGTGCCAGCAGCCTCCACAGACAGGGAAGCAATCAGCCCCAGCATTTT

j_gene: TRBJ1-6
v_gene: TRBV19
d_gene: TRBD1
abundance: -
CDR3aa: CASSVGGAPGGSPLHF
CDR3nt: TGTGCCAGTAGTGTCGGGGGGGCCCCAGGGGGTTCACCCCTCCACTTT

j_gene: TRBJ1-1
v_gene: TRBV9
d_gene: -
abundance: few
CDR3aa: CASSVATQGGTEAFF
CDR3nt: TGTGCCAGCAGCGTAGCTACGCAGGGCGGCACTGAAGCTTTCTTT

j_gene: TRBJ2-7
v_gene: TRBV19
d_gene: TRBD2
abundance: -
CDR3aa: CASSTGTSGDHSYEQYF
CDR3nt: TGTGCCAGTAGTACCGGGACTAGCGGGGATCACTCCTACGAGCAGTACTTC

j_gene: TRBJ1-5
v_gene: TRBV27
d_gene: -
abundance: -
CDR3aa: CASPPTPLPVQHF
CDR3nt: TGTGCCAGCCCCCCTACTCCTTTACCCGTGCAGCATTTT

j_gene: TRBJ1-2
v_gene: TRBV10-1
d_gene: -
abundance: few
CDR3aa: CASSEQADYGYTF
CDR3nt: TGCGCCAGCAGCGAACAGGCCGACTATGGCTACACCTTC

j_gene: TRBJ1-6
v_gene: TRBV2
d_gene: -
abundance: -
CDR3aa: CASSLTDGNSPLHF
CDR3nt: TGTGCCAGCAGCCTGACAGATGGTAATTCACCCCTCCACTTT

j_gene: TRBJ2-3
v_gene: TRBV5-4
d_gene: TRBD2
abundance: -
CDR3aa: CASSQGGLGKSTDTQYF
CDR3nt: TGTGCCAGCAGCCAAGGGGGACTAGGGAAAAGCACAGATACGCAGTATTTT

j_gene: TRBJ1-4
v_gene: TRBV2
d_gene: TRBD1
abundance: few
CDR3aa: CASSLQGPGEKLFF
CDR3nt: TGTGCCAGCAGCCTACAGGGGCCGGGTGAAAAACTGTTTTTT

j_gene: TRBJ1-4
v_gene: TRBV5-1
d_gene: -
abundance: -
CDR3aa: CASSTGREEEKLFF
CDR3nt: TGCGCCAGCAGCACCGGACGGGAGGAGGAAAAACTGTTTTTT

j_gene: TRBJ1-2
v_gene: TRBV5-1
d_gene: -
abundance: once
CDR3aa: CASSLSDTPYGYTF
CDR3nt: TGCGCCAGCAGCTTGTCCGACACTCCCTATGGCTACACCTTC

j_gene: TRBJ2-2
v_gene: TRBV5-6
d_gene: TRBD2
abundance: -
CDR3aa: CASSLPSGGSTGELFF
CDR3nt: TGTGCCAGCAGCTTGCCTAGCGGGGGATCCACCGGGGAGCTGTTTTTT

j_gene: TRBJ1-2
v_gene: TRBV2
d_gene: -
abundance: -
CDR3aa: CASTGIVGDFYGYTF
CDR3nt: TGTGCCAGCACAGGGATCGTAGGGGATTTTTATGGCTACACCTTC

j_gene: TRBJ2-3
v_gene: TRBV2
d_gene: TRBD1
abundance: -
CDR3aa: CASRVLTGYTDTQYF
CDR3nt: TGTGCCAGCAGGGTCCTGACAGGGTACACAGATACGCAGTATTTT

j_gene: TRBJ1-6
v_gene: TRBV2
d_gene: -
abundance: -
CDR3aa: CASRTDSTGVSPLHF
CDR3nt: TGTGCCAGCAGGACAGACAGCACGGGGGTTTCACCCCTCCACTTT

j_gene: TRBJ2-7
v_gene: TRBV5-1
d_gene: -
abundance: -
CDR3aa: CASSPGFGISPEQYF
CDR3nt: TGCGCCAGCAGCCCCGGGTTCGGCATCTCGCCGGAGCAGTACTTC

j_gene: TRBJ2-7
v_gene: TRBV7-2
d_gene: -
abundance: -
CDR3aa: CASSFGSGYEQYF
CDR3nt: TGTGCCAGCAGCTTCGGGAGCGGCTACGAGCAGTACTTC

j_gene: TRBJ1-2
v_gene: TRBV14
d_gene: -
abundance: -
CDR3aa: CASSQGQRAPYGYTF
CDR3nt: TGTGCCAGCAGCCAAGGACAAAGAGCCCCCTATGGCTACACCTTC

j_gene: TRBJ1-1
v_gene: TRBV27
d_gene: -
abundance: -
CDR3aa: CASRGALRTEAFF
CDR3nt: TGTGCCAGCAGGGGGGCGCTAAGGACTGAAGCTTTCTTT

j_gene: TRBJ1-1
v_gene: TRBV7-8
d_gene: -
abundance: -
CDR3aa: CASSLRRQFEAFF
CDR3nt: TGTGCCAGCAGCTTAAGGAGGCAATTTGAAGCTTTCTTT

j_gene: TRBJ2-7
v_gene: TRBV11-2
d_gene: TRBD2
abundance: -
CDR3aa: CASSLASGGIYEQYF
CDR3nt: TGTGCCAGCAGCTTAGCGAGCGGGGGTATCTACGAGCAGTACTTC

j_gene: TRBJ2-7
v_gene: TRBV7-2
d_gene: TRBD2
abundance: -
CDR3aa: CASSLGLAGGQEQYF
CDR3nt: TGTGCCAGCAGCTTAGGGTTGGCGGGGGGGCAAGAGCAGTACTTC

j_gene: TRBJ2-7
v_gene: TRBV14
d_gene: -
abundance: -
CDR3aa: CASSQENWQGYEQYF
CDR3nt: TGTGCCAGCAGCCAAGAAAATTGGCAGGGCTACGAGCAGTACTTC

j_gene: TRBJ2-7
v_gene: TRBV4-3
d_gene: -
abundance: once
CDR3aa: CASSQERDPSYEQYF
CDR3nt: TGCGCCAGCAGCCAGGAGCGTGACCCGTCCTACGAGCAGTACTTC